This TCR beta chain stems from a study of cytomegalovirus exposure and HLA in healthy donors. It was with 60 Vbeta and 13 Jbeta primers that the PCR ran. TCRdb's copy holds only in-frame clones and misses some; the assay was immunoSEQ multiplex PCR. Of approximately 140,000 clones listed, over 60% are singletons. V was trimmed by 1 base and J by 8 bases, leaving 21 bases between them. Germline V gives CDR1 SGHNT, CDR2 YYREEE (reference sequence). The CDR3 is 17 residues long. This clone was observed a handful of times. The origin of this receptor is a man in his forties in good health and CMV-seronegative. J is TRBJ1-4 and V is TRBV5-4, with D possibly TRBD1 on 6 matching bases. Sequenced input: PBMCs. This chain's CDR3 is CASSLIGTGLGQEKLFF. For the CDR3, the DNA is TGTGCCAGCAGCTTGATTGGTACAGGGCTCGGGCAGGAAAAACTGTTTTTT.